The 16 T cell receptor beta chains given below trace back to one sample, sequenced in a study of shared clonotypes between healthy human individuals. Measured with immunoSEQ multiplex PCR; TCRdb has only the in-frame clones, and not every one. This sample has 2 million to 2.5 million clones; 85% to 95% occur once, and the top ten carry roughly 0.13%. Specimen: naive CD4+ T cells sorted from blood. Subset here: CD45RA+ positively selected. The receptors here all came from a man aged 18 to 30 in good health.

This clone was recorded at least ten times. The chain couples TRBV10-3 to TRBJ1-3; the D gene is possibly TRBD1 (6 bases). The germline CDR1 and CDR2 sequences are ENHRY and SYGVKD. The ends were cut back, 8 bases at V and 4 bases at J, with 12 bases in the middle. The length of the CDR3 is 13 residues. The CDR3 is CAIAAGVGNTIYF. The CDR3, as DNA: TGTGCCATCGCCGCAGGGGTCGGAAACACCATATATTTT.

J is TRBJ2-3 and V is TRBV30, with D perhaps TRBD2 (7 bases). This CDR3 region has 15 residues. Trimming shortened V by 3 bases and J by 4 bases, and 17 bases separated the two germline ends. Germline V lookup: CDR1 GTSNPN, CDR2 SVGIG (reference sequence). Here the CDR3 reads CAWRGGRETADTQYF. The CDR3 bases are TGTGCCTGGAGAGGGGGGCGGGAGACCGCAGATACGCAGTATTTT.

The CDR3 sequence: CASRPGTGHEYEQYF. CDR3 sequence (DNA): TGTGCCAGCAGGCCTGGGACAGGGCACGAGTACGAGCAGTACTTC. The chain uses TRBV28 and TRBJ2-7; 9 bases fit TRBD1. The CDR3 is made up of 15 amino acids. Looked up from germline, CDR1 is MDHEN and CDR2 is SYDVKM. V shed 6 bases, J shed 4 bases, and the junction held 10 bases outside the gene matches.

The gene calls are TRBV2 and TRBJ1-6; 7 nucleotides align to TRBD1. Trimming at V came to 3 bases and at J to 6 bases, leaving 2 bases not matched to a gene. The CDR3 is made up of 14 amino acids. Looked up from germline, CDR1 is SNHLY and CDR2 is FYNNEI. This CDR3 is CASSDQGGNSPLHF. The CDR3 bases are TGTGCCAGCAGTGACCAGGGGGGTAATTCACCCCTCCACTTT.

This clone showed up just a few times. Additional DNA sequences in this sample encode the identical CDR3. V is TRBV10-3 and J is TRBJ1-5; no firm D call. The CDR3 has 13 residues. Germline V gene lookup returns CDR1 ENHRY and CDR2 SYGVKD. The V end was cut by 5 bases, the J end by 0 bases, with 5 bases between. The CDR3 DNA reads as TGTGCCATCAGTAGGGATAGCAATCAGCCCCAGCATTTT. Its protein is CAISRDSNQPQHF.

This chain uses TRBV6-5 with TRBJ1-1; 9 nucleotides align to TRBD1. V shed 5 bases and J 8 bases; nucleotides not matched to a gene: 6. The germline gives CDR1 MNHEY, CDR2 SVGAGI. The CDR3 contains 13 residues. Here the CDR3 DNA reads TGTGCCAGCAGTCCACAGGGGGCGGGGGAAGCTTTCTTT. Translated, it gives CASSPQGAGEAFF.

As concerns this clone: The sample contains more than one DNA sequence encoding this CDR3. This chain connects TRBV30 to TRBJ2-5, with D possibly called TRBD1 or TRBD2 (5 bases each). V lost 3 bases and J lost 5, with 10 bases in between. This CDR3 is 12 amino acids long. Germline lookup yields CDR1 GTSNPN and CDR2 SVGIG (reference sequence). The CDR3 DNA follows: TGTGCCTGGAGCCCAGGGACGGAGACCCAGTACTTC. This gives the protein CAWSPGTETQYF.

V gene TRBV11-2 combines with J gene TRBJ1-2; TRBD1 might be the D (5 bases). The ends were cut back, 5 bases at V and 0 bases at J, with 16 bases in the middle. Germline lookup yields CDR1 SGHAT and CDR2 FQNNGV. This CDR3 spans 16 amino acids. CDR3: CASSPRGGEANYGYTF. For the CDR3, the DNA is TGTGCCAGCAGCCCCCGGGGGGGGGAAGCTAACTATGGCTACACCTTC.

The chain combines TRBV11-2 with TRBJ1-1, with a possible D match to TRBD1 (5 bases). CDR3 length: 13 amino acids. Germline V gene sequence: CDR1 SGHAT, CDR2 FQNNGV. The V and J ends lost 2 bases and 5 bases respectively, with 9 bases between them. The CDR3 DNA reads as TGTGCCAGCAGCTTAATATCAGGGACTGAAGCTTTCTTT. Translated, it gives CASSLISGTEAFF.

As to this clone: Distinct nucleotide sequences in the sample also encode this CDR3. The chain links TRBV9 to TRBJ1-5, with D possibly TRBD1 on 5 matching bases. Germline CDR1 is SGDLS and CDR2 is YYNGEE. The CDR3 is 15 amino acids. V was trimmed by 0 bases and J by 4 bases, leaving 11 bases between them. The CDR3: CASSVGWGPNQPQHF. CDR3 nucleotides: TGTGCCAGCAGCGTAGGGTGGGGACCTAATCAGCCCCAGCATTTT.

This clone came up once. V gene TRBV30 combines with J gene TRBJ2-6; 11 positions agree with TRBD1. The V gene's germline CDR1 is GTSNPN and CDR2 SVGIG (reference sequence). The CDR3 sequence is 16 residues long. The CDR3 DNA sequence: TGTGCATCGGGAGGACAGGGGGCTATTGGGGCCAACGTCCTGACTTTC. Residues: CASGGQGAIGANVLTF.

V gene TRBV27 combines with J gene TRBJ1-4, with D possibly matching TRBD1 (6 bases). With 6 bases removed from V and 1 base from J, the gap between germline ends came to 24 bases. Germline CDR1 MNHEY, CDR2 SMNVEV (reference sequence). The CDR3 length is 19 residues. CDR3 region: CASRPATTGKSLTNEKLFF. In DNA form, the CDR3 reads TGTGCCAGCAGGCCGGCGACCACAGGGAAGTCTCTAACTAATGAAAAACTGTTTTTT.

The V call is TRBV6-5, the J call TRBJ1-2, with unresolved D. V shed 5 bases and J shed 1 base, with 11 bases lying between them. The CDR3 spans 14 residues. CDR1 is MNHEY and CDR2 is SVGAGI in the germline V gene. The CDR3 reads CASSTARLNYGYTF. DNA of the CDR3: TGTGCCAGCAGTACCGCTCGGCTTAACTATGGCTACACCTTC.

A remark on this clone: Given a much more abundant clone one base away, this may be a read error. The chain uses TRBV6-4 and TRBJ1-2; D remains ambiguous. Germline values: CDR1 MRHNA, CDR2 SNTAGT. V lost 0 bases to trimming and J lost 2 bases, with 4 bases between them. This CDR3 contains 13 residues. The CDR3 nucleotides are TGTGCCAGCAGTGACTCAGGGAACTATGGCTACACCTTC. As protein: CASSDSGNYGYTF.

The chain uses TRBV5-4 and TRBJ1-2; 7 nucleotides align to TRBD1. Germline CDR1 reads SGHNT; CDR2 reads YYREEE (reference sequence). The CDR3 totals 15 residues. Germline trimming cut 3 bases from V and 3 bases from J; bases unmatched to any gene: 8. CDR3 DNA: TGTGCCAGCAGCTCACCTACAGGGGCCGACTATGGCTACACCTTC. This gives the protein CASSSPTGADYGYTF.

For this clone: The same CDR3 arises from other DNA sequences in this sample as well. V is TRBV28 and J is TRBJ1-2, with 8 bases identical to TRBD1. The germline gives CDR1 MDHEN, CDR2 SYDVKM. CDR3 length: 14 residues. Losses at the gene ends were 4 bases for V and 12 bases for J; bases not matched to a gene: 13. The CDR3 DNA follows: TGTGCCAGCAGTTCCGGGGACAGGTTTTATGGAGACACCTTC. It specifies CASSSGDRFYGDTF.